Listed below are T cell receptor beta chains from one sample, sequenced in a study of neoadjuvant anti-PD-1 for oral cavity cancer. TCRdb keeps only in-frame clones here, not all; method: immunoSEQ multiplex PCR. Among 14,000 or so clones listed, about 68% were seen once. The sequencing used PBMCs, collected before nivolumab (anti-PD-1) treatment. The receptor set was obtained from a person aged 40 to 85 with oral cavity squamous cell carcinoma. Each CDR3 is given with its conserved first and last residue. The D gene is left open where the match is weak. Some rows have no size entry. The others give once, few or many, or a class for an expanded clone.

clone_size j_call v_call d_call cdr3_nt cdr3_aa
NA TRBJ2-3 TRBV4-2 NA TGTGCCAGCAGCCAAGAATATGGGGGTGGCACAGATACGCAGTATTTT CASSQEYGGGTDTQYF
NA TRBJ1-2 TRBV5-6 TRBD1 TGTGCCAGCAGCTTTAGGGACAGGGCAGGAGGCTACACCTTC CASSFRDRAGGYTF
once TRBJ1-1 TRBV9 NA TGTGCCAGCAGCGTAGCGACTCATGGTGACACTGAAGCTTTCTTT CASSVATHGDTEAFF
NA TRBJ2-3 TRBV4-1 NA TGCGCCAGCAGCCAAGCCTCAGGGTTGGAGGCAGATACGCAGTATTTT CASSQASGLEADTQYF
NA TRBJ2-2 TRBV5-1 TRBD2 TGCGCCAGCAGCTTAACTAGCGGGAGTGGCACCGGGGAGCTGTTTTTT CASSLTSGSGTGELFF
once TRBJ2-5 TRBV30 NA TGTGCCTGGGGGGGATGGGGAGAGACCCAGTACTTC CAWGGWGETQYF
NA TRBJ1-4 TRBV5-6 TRBD1 TGTGCCAGCAGCCCCGGGACAGGGTTTGGAAGACTGTTTTTT CASSPGTGFGRLFF
NA TRBJ2-7 TRBV7-9 TRBD1 TGTGCCAGCAGCACCTTGACAGGGGGCCCCTACGAGCAGTACTTC CASSTLTGGPYEQYF
NA TRBJ2-6 TRBV7-3 NA TGTGCCAGCAGACCCCCGGGACCGAGCTCTGGGGCCAACGTCCTGACTTTC CASRPPGPSSGANVLTF
NA TRBJ1-1 TRBV6-5 NA TGTGCCAGCAGTTACTCGATCTACAGGACCACTGAAGCTTTCTTT CASSYSIYRTTEAFF
few TRBJ2-2 TRBV7-3 TRBD1 TGTGCCAGCAGCCGCGGACAGGGAAGAACGGGGGAGCTGTTTTTT CASSRGQGRTGELFF
NA TRBJ2-1 TRBV4-1 NA TGCGCCAGCAGCCAAGATTTGAGGGGGGTGGATGAGCAGTTCTTC CASSQDLRGVDEQFF
NA TRBJ2-5 TRBV14 TRBD1 TGTGCCAGCAGCCAAGACCAGGACAGGAGGTACCAAGAGACCCAGTACTTC CASSQDQDRRYQETQYF
NA TRBJ2-7 TRBV2 NA TGTGCCAGCAGTGAAGTAGGGGTACTAATCTACGAGCAGTACTTC CASSEVGVLIYEQYF
NA TRBJ2-7 TRBV5-4 NA TGTGCCAGCAGCCCTCCGGGACAAGTCTACGAGCAGTACTTC CASSPPGQVYEQYF
NA TRBJ1-2 TRBV5-4 TRBD1 TGTGCCAGCAGCTCCGGACAGGGCGGGGGCTATGGCTACACCTTC CASSSGQGGGYGYTF
NA TRBJ2-4 TRBV2 NA TGTGCCAGCAGTGACCCGGACTCAGTCTTAGCCAAAAACATTCAGTACTTC CASSDPDSVLAKNIQYF
NA TRBJ2-2 TRBV5-5 TRBD2 TGTGCCAGCAGCCCGGGACTAGCGGGGTCTATCGCCGGGGAGCTGTTTTTT CASSPGLAGSIAGELFF
NA TRBJ1-5 TRBV28 NA TGTGCCATCCAGAACGGCAACAATCAGCCCCAGCATTTT CAIQNGNNQPQHF
NA TRBJ2-3 TRBV21-1 NA TGTGCCAGCAGCAAAGGCGTCTGTAACTTGAGGGACTCCGGCACAGATACGCAGTATTTT CASSKGVCNLRDSGTDTQYF
NA TRBJ2-1 TRBV7-3 NA TGTGCCAGCAGCTTCCGAGGGAGTGGAACCGATGAGCAGTTCTTC CASSFRGSGTDEQFF
few TRBJ1-4 TRBV19 TRBD1 TGTGCCAGTAGTAGACAGGGGGCTAATGAAAAACTGTTTTTT CASSRQGANEKLFF
few TRBJ2-7 TRBV28 NA TGTGCCAGTGTCCCCGGACGGCGGATTTACGAGCAGTACTTC CASVPGRRIYEQYF
NA TRBJ2-3 TRBV7-7 TRBD2 TGTGCCAGCAGCCCCCGACTAGCGGATACGCAGTATTTT CASSPRLADTQYF
NA TRBJ2-1 TRBV4-1 NA TGCGCCAGCAGCCAGGGGCCCCGCTCGTTAACCCCGAAGCGTGAGCAGTTCTTC CASSQGPRSLTPKREQFF
few TRBJ1-1 TRBV20-1 NA TGCAGTGCAAGAAAGGCTGAAGCTTTCTTT CSARKAEAFF